This T cell receptor beta chain was recovered during a study of blood T cells in healthy people across ages. Together with a sample-barcoded 5' primer, a J-beta primer mix was included in a second PCR lasting about 7 to 11 cycles. MiXCR, run by TCRdb on the 5' RACE reads, gives a single entry per CDR3 protein. The table includes roughly 1,500,000 distinct CDR3 sequences, about 31% detected once. Sequenced sample: blood. The sequence derives from a young woman in good health.

Here the CDR3 reads CSAPFVGTGVYEQYF. CDR3 sequence (DNA): TGCAGTGCCCCCTTTGTGGGGACAGGGGTCTACGAGCAGTACTTC. This chain uses TRBV20-1 with TRBJ2-7; 10 bases map to TRBD1. CDR1 and CDR2 from the germline V gene are DFQATT and SNEGSKA (reference sequence). The CDR3 is made up of 15 amino acids. The trim removed 6 bases at V and 3 bases at J, leaving 11 bases unmatched.